Described below is a single TCR gamma chain sequence and its context. This clone was seen a handful of times. Its recognized antigen is unknown. The TCRdb record carries a much larger clone's protein, which differs from this DNA's translation at residue 8; a read error is the likely cause, and the protein listed here is the DNA translation. This record belongs to a study of gamma delta lymphoproliferative disorders and STAT genes listed by TCRdb under 2018. Study-wide context: Of the 9 Tgammadelta LGLL patients who were sequenced, symptomatic disease was observed in 4 and an indolent course was observed in 5. Within a larger immunophenotypic and STAT-mutation study, TCR gamma and delta CDR3 repertoires were profiled by deep sequencing in Tgammadelta lymphoproliferative disease patients and healthy controls. The LymphoTrack Dx TCRG Assay was used to build gamma-chain libraries from a minimum of 50 ng of genomic DNA. The TCR-sequenced pilot group comprised under 10 Tgammadelta large granular lymphocyte leukemia patients and a couple of hepatosplenic T-cell lymphoma patients. To confirm results, a couple of gamma-chain samples and all delta-chain samples were sequenced twice. Since no corresponding Invivoscribe delta assay was available, delta-chain libraries were prepared following the standard operating procedure of the EuroClonality-NGS working group.

The CDR3, cysteine through phenylalanine, is 14 amino acids long. Only the CDR3 DNA is retained, 42 bases long and in frame from the first base. Via the germline V gene (reference sequence), CDR1 is GITISATS and CDR2 ISYDGTV. Relative to germline, V is missing 2 bases and J is missing 7 bases, with 7 bases of the junction outside any gene match. Both library preparation methods relied on multiplex PCR with primers aimed at conserved V and J regions of the TCR genes. The amplicons were purified, pooled and then sequenced on an Illumina MiSeq platform. In the authors' own workflow: V(D)J alignment, clonotype assembly and translation were performed with MiXCR, whereas functionality assessment and CDR3 repertoire analyses were performed with VDJtools. CDR3 was defined according to IMGT, and analyses were limited to productive sequences using functional genes, with ORF genes and pseudogenes excluded. A custom Python script was used to look across all patients and controls for identical amino acid CDR3s belonging to major clonotypes, meaning those with a frequency of >=5%. A one-sided non-parametric Wilcoxon test was used to compare clonotype frequencies in patients versus controls. TCRdb reprocessed the public reads with the caller CATT; rows with the same DNA were merged afterwards. Clone size and V and J calls follow TCRdb, not the original study. Here the sample has roughly 2,000 gamma-chain clones; around 12% occur a single time. Together, the top ten hold roughly four fifths of the sample.

What the work shows at the level of the full study, not this receptor alone: Nearly all major gamma and delta clonotypes of patients were found to be public, being shared with at least one healthy donor, and only a couple of gamma clonotypes were found to be private to disease. Control T cells were likely spread across varied maturation stages, whereas leukemic cells were skewed toward terminal effectors, which potentially limits comparisons between patients and controls. It was noted by the authors that NGS specificity may be reduced at low frequencies, so confirmation of the public or private nature of leukemic clones is needed. In whole-repertoire clustering, patient gamma repertoires grouped separately from healthy controls, whereas delta repertoires showed no separation between groups. Major clones in indolent patients were dominated by Vgamma9-JgammaP and Vdelta2-Ddelta3-Jdelta1 rearrangements, but these rearrangements were absent in symptomatic patients, who instead used less common gene combinations.

TCR sequencing was performed on genomic DNA from peripheral blood mononuclear cells isolated from patients and controls. Of the sequenced patients, a few were male and 6 were female, and the group's median age was approximately 67 years. All patients came from a single hematology unit in Padova, Italy, and their diagnoses were reclassified as T-LGLL or HSTCL using the 2017 WHO criteria. All patient samples were collected while patients were either off therapy or before therapy. Material for sequencing was blood. This sequence uses TRGV9 and TRGJP1. The J gene comes from matching the DNA to germline here; TCRdb lacks it. The receptor was isolated from a human donor with gamma-delta T-cell large granular lymphocyte leukemia. The CDR3 in this case is CALWEAPHGWFKIF. In nucleotides, the sequence is TGTGCCTTGTGGGAGGCGCCCCATGGTTGGTTCAAGATATTT.